The TCR beta chain described here comes from a study of blood T cells in healthy people across ages. Next came a second PCR, run for about 6 to 12 cycles, which used a sample-barcoded 5' primer along with a J-beta primer mix. TCRdb analysed the 5' RACE reads with MiXCR anew, one entry per CDR3 protein. The sample lists hundreds of thousands of distinct CDR3 sequences, roughly 32% seen once, with 15% in the top ten. This clonotype came up many times. Losses at the gene ends were 4 bases for V and 5 bases for J; bases not matched to a gene: 12. Germline V gene data show CDR1 as SGHRS and CDR2 as YFSETQ. This CDR3 comprises 16 residues.

Source material: blood. This clonotype was obtained from a woman aged 80 or older in good health. The chain combines TRBV5-1 with TRBJ1-1; 9 nucleotides line up with TRBD1. In nucleotides, the CDR3 is TGCGCCAGCAGCCTAACCTTTACAGGGGGCGAGACTGAAGCTTTCTTT. It yields the protein CASSLTFTGGETEAFF.